This T cell receptor (beta chain) comes out of a study of T cell clonotyping in hematopoietic cell transplantation. Clones were read by immunoSEQ multiplex PCR, and TCRdb kept only the in-frame ones, dropping some. The repertoire includes a few thousand clones, approximately 78% of them detected once, and roughly 12% sits in the top ten. Germline V CDR1 and CDR2: PRHDT, FYEKMQ (reference sequence). J was trimmed by 8 bases and V by 5 bases; bases with no gene match: 7. The CDR3 has 13 amino acids. The sequence derives from a male patient between 60 and 69 years old who had an allogeneic stem cell transplant from an unrelated donor, so the T cells may come from the graft donor. Some clones in this sample may be carry-over from other donors' samples. The chain joins TRBV13 to TRBJ1-1, with 8 bases that match TRBD1. The sample was peripheral blood mononuclear cells, taken 30 days after allogeneic stem cell transplant. CDR3 amino acids: CASSQNGQGEAFF. CDR3 nucleotides: TGTGCCAGCAGCCAAAACGGACAGGGAGAAGCTTTCTTT.